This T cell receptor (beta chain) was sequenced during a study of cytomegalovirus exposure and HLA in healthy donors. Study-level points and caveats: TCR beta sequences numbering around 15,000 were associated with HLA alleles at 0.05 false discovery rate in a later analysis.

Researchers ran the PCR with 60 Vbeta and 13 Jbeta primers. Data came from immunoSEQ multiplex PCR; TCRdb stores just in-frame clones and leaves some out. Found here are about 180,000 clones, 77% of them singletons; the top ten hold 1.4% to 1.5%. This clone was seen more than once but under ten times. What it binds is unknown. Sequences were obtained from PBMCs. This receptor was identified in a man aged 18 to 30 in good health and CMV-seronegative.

CDR3 protein: CASSPPGLQDTEAFF. In DNA, the CDR3 is TGTGCCAGCAGCCCGCCGGGTCTACAGGACACTGAAGCTTTCTTT. The chain uses TRBV7-9 and TRBJ1-1, with a possible D match to TRBD1 (5 bases). The CDR3 runs to 15 residues. Trimming removed 5 bases from V and 3 bases from J, with 16 bases in between. In germline, CDR1 is SEHNR, CDR2 FQNEAQ (reference sequence).